This is a list of T cell receptor beta chains from one sample in a study of tumor-infiltrating lymphocytes in primary liver carcinoma. Via MiXCR, TCRdb re-called the multiplex PCR reads, giving one row per CDR3 protein. The data show 95,000 to 150,000 distinct CDR3 sequences, less than 80% seen once. Input material: liver tumor tissue from sampling region 1. These receptors all come from a woman in her sixties with primary liver carcinoma and hepatitis B virus infection. CDR3s include the opening cysteine and the closing phenylalanine or tryptophan. Fields, in order: J gene, clone size, V gene, D gene, CDR3 DNA, CDR3 protein. A D gene is named only where the DNA matches it firmly. The size field is filled for only some rows; it gives once, few, many or a size class.

J: TRBJ2-2; size: NA; V: TRBV28; D: NA; DNA: TGTGCCAGCAGTGAATCCACCGGGGAGCTGTTTTTT; CDR3: CASSESTGELFF
J: TRBJ2-2; size: few; V: TRBV5-1; D: NA; DNA: TGCGCCAGCAGCCCCTGGGGGGATGGCACCGGGGAGCTGTTTTTT; CDR3: CASSPWGDGTGELFF
J: TRBJ2-6; size: many; V: TRBV6-1; D: NA; DNA: TGTGCCAGCAGTGAAGGCTTCTCTGGGGCCAACGTCCTGACTTTC; CDR3: CASSEGFSGANVLTF
J: TRBJ2-1; size: NA; V: TRBV11-2; D: TRBD2; DNA: TGTGCCAGCAGTTTAGGTCTGGTAGCGGGAGGGCCTAATGAGCAGCTCTTC; CDR3: CASSLGLVAGGPNEQLF
J: TRBJ1-4; size: NA; V: TRBV28; D: TRBD1; DNA: TGTGCCAGCCTCGACAGGGTTGGGGAAAAACTGTTTTTT; CDR3: CASLDRVGEKLFF
J: TRBJ2-3; size: NA; V: TRBV29-1; D: TRBD2; DNA: TGCAGCGAAACGACAGCGGGAGATATGCAGTATTTT; CDR3: CSETTAGDMQYF
J: TRBJ2-5; size: once; V: TRBV14; D: TRBD2; DNA: TGTGCCAGCAGCCAAGTGACTAGCCAAGAGACTCAGTACTTC; CDR3: CASSQVTSQETQYF
J: TRBJ2-5; size: many; V: TRBV29-1; D: NA; DNA: TGCAGCGTTGCGAGTAGCGGCGAGACCCAGTACTTC; CDR3: CSVASSGETQYF
J: TRBJ2-7; size: many; V: TRBV28; D: TRBD2; DNA: TGTGCCAGCAGTTTAGGGACTAGCGGGAGGGCCACGATGGTCTACGAGCAGTACTTC; CDR3: CASSLGTSGRATMVYEQYF
J: TRBJ2-5; size: NA; V: TRBV11-2; D: NA; DNA: TGTGCCAGTGGCCGGGACGCCCAAGAGACCCAGTACTTC; CDR3: CASGRDAQETQYF
J: TRBJ2-1; size: few; V: TRBV7-8; D: NA; DNA: TGTGCCAGCAGCCCCCGTCAGGCACTCTCCTACAATGAGCAGTTCTTC; CDR3: CASSPRQALSYNEQFF
J: TRBJ2-1; size: NA; V: TRBV5-1; D: TRBD2; DNA: TGCCCCAGCAGCTCGGAAGGGACTAGTCTTAACCAGTTCTTC; CDR3: CPSSSEGTSLNQFF
J: TRBJ2-7; size: NA; V: TRBV29-1; D: TRBD1; DNA: TGCAGTACTAGGACAGGGGGCGAATTCGAGCAGTACTTC; CDR3: CSTRTGGEFEQYF
J: TRBJ1-4; size: NA; V: TRBV5-1; D: TRBD1; DNA: TGCGCCAGCAGATCAGGGGGTGCAACTAATGAAAAACTGTTTTTT; CDR3: CASRSGGATNEKLFF
J: TRBJ1-1; size: NA; V: TRBV6-2/TRBV6-3; D: NA; DNA: TGTGCCAGCAGTCAGGGGAACCCTGAAGCTTCCTTT; CDR3: CASSQGNPEASF
J: TRBJ1-5; size: NA; V: TRBV7-8; D: NA; DNA: TGTGCCAGCAACGAATCACGTGGGGACACCAATCAGCCCCAGCATTTT; CDR3: CASNESRGDTNQPQHF
J: TRBJ2-3; size: NA; V: TRBV11-2; D: NA; DNA: TGTACCAGCAGCTTAGGAGGGGTGGGGGATCAGCCCCAGTATTTT; CDR3: CTSSLGGVGDQPQYF
J: TRBJ2-7; size: NA; V: TRBV6-5; D: TRBD1; DNA: TGTGCCAGCAGCTTACCCCCGGGGACAGGGGGCTACGAGCAGTACTTC; CDR3: CASSLPPGTGGYEQYF
J: TRBJ1-4; size: NA; V: TRBV6-5; D: NA; DNA: TGTGTCAGCGCCCCAGCAACACTTAGGAACGAAAAACTGTTTTTT; CDR3: CVSAPATLRNEKLFF
J: TRBJ2-7; size: NA; V: TRBV28; D: TRBD2; DNA: TGTGCTTCGACTAGCGGGAGTTTAAAGCAGTACTTC; CDR3: CASTSGSLKQYF
J: TRBJ2-5; size: NA; V: TRBV28; D: NA; DNA: TGTGCCAGCAGTACACCCAGGCCCGGCCAAGAGACCCAGTACTTC; CDR3: CASSTPRPGQETQYF
J: TRBJ1-4; size: few; V: TRBV28; D: TRBD1; DNA: TGTGCCAGCAGTCTAGAACTCCGGGACAGGACAGAGAAACTGTTTTTT; CDR3: CASSLELRDRTEKLFF
J: TRBJ1-2; size: NA; V: TRBV16; D: NA; DNA: TGTGCCAGCAGCCAATCACAGGGTGGTGGCTACACCTTC; CDR3: CASSQSQGGGYTF
J: TRBJ1-2; size: few; V: TRBV4-1; D: NA; DNA: TGCGCCAGCAGCCAAGAGGGGGTTAGCTATGGCTACGCCTTC; CDR3: CASSQEGVSYGYAF
J: TRBJ2-7; size: NA; V: TRBV11-2; D: TRBD1; DNA: TGTGCCATTAGCTTGGCCCGGGACAGGCAGTACTTC; CDR3: CAISLARDRQYF
J: TRBJ1-2; size: few; V: TRBV5-1; D: TRBD1; DNA: TGCGCCAGCAGCCATGGACAGGGGGCTAACTATGGCTACACCTTC; CDR3: CASSHGQGANYGYTF
J: TRBJ2-1; size: NA; V: TRBV5-6; D: TRBD2; DNA: TGTGCCAGCAACTTGGTGGGACTAGCGTACAATGAGCAGTTCTTC; CDR3: CASNLVGLAYNEQFF
J: TRBJ2-7; size: few; V: TRBV20-1; D: NA; DNA: TGCAGGGCTCGACCGAACTCCTACGAGCAGTACTTC; CDR3: CRARPNSYEQYF
J: TRBJ2-7; size: many; V: TRBV12-3/TRBV12-4; D: NA; DNA: TGTGCCAGCGCCAACTCCTACGAGCAGTACTTC; CDR3: CASANSYEQYF
J: TRBJ2-6; size: many; V: TRBV12-3/TRBV12-4; D: TRBD1; DNA: TGTGCCAGCAGTTCCAGACAGGGGAGCTCTGGGGCCAACGTCCTGACTTTC; CDR3: CASSSRQGSSGANVLTF